The clone carrying this T cell receptor beta chain came up a few times. The data were taken from a study of T cells after yellow fever vaccination. Via MiXCR, TCRdb re-called the 5' RACE reads, giving one row per CDR3 protein. The data contain fewer than 400,000 distinct CDR3 sequences, 6.2% of them singletons. The CDR3 totals 14 residues. Germline V CDR1 and CDR2: KGHSH, LQKENI. The junction had 2 bases not matched to a gene; V was cut back by 1 base and J by 4 bases. The chain combines TRBV18 with TRBJ2-7, with 9 bases lining up with TRBD1. The sequencing here drew on PBMCs, taken 5 days after the yellow fever booster vaccination. The sequence came from a man aged 30-40 years who received the YFV17D yellow fever vaccine. The chain's CDR3 is CASSPLDRGYEQYF. CDR3 sequence (DNA): TGTGCCAGCTCACCACTGGACAGGGGTTACGAGCAGTACTTC.